Listed below are T cell receptor beta chains from one sample, sequenced in a study of blood T cells in healthy people across ages. TCRdb reanalysed the 5' RACE reads using MiXCR and keeps one entry per CDR3 protein. This table has about 700,000 distinct CDR3 sequences, 32% appearing once. Sequenced: blood. The receptors come from a woman aged 80 or over in good health. Each CDR3 is given without its conserved first and last residue.

v_gene | CDR3aa
TRBV7-6 | ASSPTGRAMGGYT
TRBV27 | ASSSWGTEYEQY
TRBV29-1 | SVEDPGQGAYEQY
TRBV5-1 | ASSFDSSYNEQF
TRBV10-3 | AISATAGELF
TRBV7-2 | ASSLGRGYTEAF
TRBV6-5 | ASSYTLAGGLTDTQY
TRBV7-9 | ASSSRDYYNEQY
TRBV6-1 | ASSVETGYNEQF
TRBV5-5 | ASSLVREGGEQY
TRBV5-1 | ASSPGALAGAQETQY